The clone carrying this TCR beta chain turned up a few times. Its cognate antigen is unknown. Trimming took off 1 base at V and 2 bases at J, with 12 bases between the two ends. CDR3 length: 16 amino acids. Germline assignment: CDR1 SGHTA and CDR2 FQGNSA. TCRdb analysed the 5' RACE reads with MiXCR anew, one entry per CDR3 protein. The sample records about 560,000 distinct CDR3 sequences, about 20% being singletons. The data belong to a study of T-cell memory formation after mild COVID-19. Study at large: Clustering of TCRs was largely donor specific.

General study points: Within pre-infection memory, some responding clones were found, suggesting cross-reactive memory joined.

The sample consisted of PBMCs or a T cell subset sorted from them (not recorded which). The genes are TRBV7-2 and TRBJ2-1; D may be TRBD1 or TRBD2 (6 bases each). This clonotype originated in an adult woman who had mild COVID-19 (a few samples of this study predate the infection). Cell type and time point are not known. For the CDR3, the DNA is TGTGCCAGCAGCTTAGAGGGGGGAGGCACCTACAATGAGCAGTTCTTC. It encodes CASSLEGGGTYNEQFF. Looking up the rest from reference TRBV7-2 and TRBJ2-1 gives the full variable domain: GAGVSQSPSNKVTEKGKDVELRCDPISGHTALYWYRQSLGQGLEFLIYFQGNSAPDKSGLPSDRFSAERTGGSVSTLTIQRTQQEDSAVYLCASSLEGGGTYNEQFFGPGTRLTVL.